This T cell receptor (beta chain) was retrieved from a study of T cell responses to AZD1222 COVID-19 vaccine. Across the whole study: Second-dose schedules of about 4 or about 12 weeks were combined.

Points on this clone: The antigen is undetermined.

Regarding the study as a whole: It should be noted that donors were predominantly white British and more often female, and clonal diversity was possibly underestimated. Repertoire sampling was restricted to post-peak T cell response timepoints.

Clones were sequenced by immunoSEQ multiplex PCR, and TCRdb holds only the in-frame ones, with some missing. The data show some 180,000 clones, with approximately 92% seen just once and under 11% held by the top ten. This sequence originates from an adult in good health. Here the sequenced sample was peripheral blood, taken on day 0 of AZD1222 vaccination.

CDR3 nucleotide sequence: TGTGCCAGCAGCTTGTGGACGACCGAAGCTTTCTTT. It specifies CASSLWTTEAFF. The chain is built from TRBV5-4 and TRBJ1-1; D ambiguous. The CDR3 sequence is 12 residues long. CDR1 and CDR2 (germline): SGHNT, YYREEE (reference sequence). Trimming pared 1 base from V and 8 bases from J, leaving 9 bases between.